The clone carrying this T cell receptor beta chain was observed a handful of times. Original methodology: Nucleated cell number was recorded as an estimate derived from reference gene primer amplification. Sequencing used immunoSEQ multiplex PCR; TCRdb keeps in-frame clones, though not all of them. Clonal size and the V and J genes are those of that table, whereas D and trimming came from the DNA. The data hold 46,000 or so clones, with about 90% observed a single time. The data originate from a study of blood T cell repertoires in COVID-19. The trim removed 3 bases at V and 7 bases at J, leaving 2 bases unmatched. The CDR3 length is 12 residues. Germline V CDR1 and CDR2: SGHRS, YFSETQ.

This receptor was identified in a man aged 45-65 years with acute or convalescent COVID-19. The chain combines TRBV5-1 with TRBJ2-7; the match to TRBD1 covers 9 bases. Material for sequencing was peripheral blood. CDR3 sequence (DNA): TGCGCCAGCAGCTCGACAGGGGGGGAGCAGTACTTC. It is translated as CASSSTGGEQYF.